Following are 20 T cell receptor beta chains from one sample sequenced in a study of regulatory T cells in long-lasting Graves disease. This sample's time point: newly diagnosed GD, antithyroid drugs for less than 3 months. RNA from PBMCs was the source of the TCR library. To make TCR beta libraries, researchers used iRepertoire HTBI primers and Arm-PCR of CDR3 regions. A single record per CDR3 protein comes from TCRdb applying MiXCR to the multiplex PCR reads. This table holds roughly 500,000 distinct CDR3 sequences, 12% found once. The same data also went into a second study, on T cells in Graves' hyperthyroidism and ophthalmopathy.

The input for sequencing was peripheral blood mononuclear cells (PBMCs), taken at new diagnosis, from a patient treated with antithyroid drugs. The source is a young woman with Graves disease.

This clonotype has at least ten counts. This chain uses TRBV20-1 with TRBJ1-1; the D gene is possibly TRBD1 (6 bases). V gave up 5 bases and J gave up 2 bases, with 15 bases separating them. The CDR3 is 14 residues long. The germline V gene has CDR1 DFQATT and CDR2 SNEGSKA (reference sequence). Here the CDR3 DNA reads TGCAGTGCTCATTCCCTCAGGGGTAACACTGAAGCTTTCTTT. Translating gives CSAHSLRGNTEAFF.

This clonotype was recorded at least ten times. The chain recombines TRBV7-2 with TRBJ1-2; 7 positions agree with TRBD1. V lost 5 bases to trimming and J lost 4 bases; unmatched junction nucleotides: 13. Germline loops: CDR1 SGHTA, CDR2 FQGNSA. The CDR3 consists of 16 residues. The CDR3 protein is CASSATGTITVYGYTF. CDR3 bases: TGTGCCAGCAGCGCGACAGGGACGATTACCGTCTATGGCTACACCTTC.

The sample holds many counts of this clonotype. The CDR3 is CATSRDLASGYEQYF. The DNA of the CDR3 is TGTGCCACCAGCAGAGATCTTGCTAGCGGCTACGAGCAGTACTTC. The gene calls are TRBV15 and TRBJ2-7, with 7 bases aligning to TRBD2. V lost 0 bases to trimming and J lost 3 bases; unmatched junction nucleotides: 5. The CDR3 has 15 amino acids. Germline V gene sequence: CDR1 LNHNV, CDR2 YYDKDF (reference sequence). Variable domain in full (rest from reference TRBV15 and TRBJ2-7): DAMVIQNPRYQVTQFGKPVTLSCSQTLNHNVMYWYQQKSSQAPKLLFHYYDKDFNNEADTPDNFQSRRPNTSFCFLDIRSPGLGDTAMYLCATSRDLASGYEQYFGPGTRLTVT.

This rearrangement joins TRBV20-1 to TRBJ2-1, with 8 bases aligning to TRBD2. The trim removed 3 bases at V and 7 bases at J, leaving 8 bases unmatched. The CDR3 consists of 14 residues. Germline CDR1 and CDR2: DFQATT and SNEGSKA (reference sequence). CDR3 region: CSARAGLDENEQFF. DNA for the CDR3: TGCAGTGCTAGGGCGGGACTAGACGAGAATGAGCAGTTCTTC.

The count of this clonotype is one. V usage is TRBV19 and J usage is TRBJ1-1; D remains ambiguous. V shed 1 base and J shed 10 bases, with 7 bases lying between them. The CDR3 is made up of 11 amino acids. Germline V lookup: CDR1 LNHDA, CDR2 SQIVND (reference sequence). CDR3 protein: CASSIGRRAFF. In DNA, the CDR3 is TGTGCCAGTAGTATAGGCAGGCGAGCTTTCTTT.

This clonotype was picked up a small number of times. J is TRBJ1-1 and V is TRBV5-1; no clear D gene. V was cut by 1 base and J by 1 base, with 14 bases left in between. Looked up from germline, CDR1 is SGHRS and CDR2 is YFSETQ. This CDR3 comprises 16 residues. The CDR3 reads CASSLKQTSGNTEAFF. CDR3 in DNA: TGCGCCAGCAGCTTGAAGCAGACCTCCGGGAACACTGAAGCTTTCTTT.

This clonotype was seen many times. The junction departs from the called germline gene at one end, perhaps through a read error. The chain links TRBV7-2 to TRBJ2-1; 10 bases line up with TRBD1. The CDR3 extends over 12 amino acids. Germline assignment: CDR1 SGHTA and CDR2 FQGNSA. The CDR3 DNA reads as TGTGCCAGCAGTAATCGACAGGGGGCGCGAAGCTTC. Its protein is CASSNRQGARSF.

The V gene is TRBV20-1, the J gene TRBJ1-6; a weak D match, TRBD1 (5 bases). With 1 base removed from V and 7 bases from J, the gap between germline ends came to 14 bases. The V gene's germline CDR1 is DFQATT and CDR2 SNEGSKA (reference sequence). The CDR3 is 15 amino acids. The CDR3 is CSARAGGLGNSPLHF. CDR3 DNA: TGCAGTGCTAGAGCTGGGGGGTTGGGGAATTCACCCCTCCACTTT.

This clonotype was seen many times. V usage is TRBV12-3 or TRBV12-4 and J usage is TRBJ2-2; 10 nucleotides align to TRBD1. The CDR3 is 15 amino acids. Trimming at V came to 6 bases and at J to 4 bases, leaving 5 bases not matched to a gene. In DNA form, the CDR3 reads TGTGCCAGCAGGGGACAGGGGCCGCTCACCGGGGAGCTGTTTTTT. Translation: CASRGQGPLTGELFF.

This chain connects TRBV7-8 to TRBJ2-7; D is ambiguous. The CDR3 contains 13 residues. Trimming shortened V by 0 bases and J by 7 bases, and 10 bases separated the two germline ends. Germline V gene sequence: CDR1 SGHVS, CDR2 FQNEAQ. The CDR3 coding sequence is TGTGCCAGCAGCTTAGCAGGGTTCGGGGAGCAGTACTTC. The encoded protein is CASSLAGFGEQYF.

Ten or more counts support this clonotype. The rearrangement uses TRBV4-2 and TRBJ2-1; no clear D gene. The CDR3 loop spans 17 amino acids. CDR1 is LGHNA and CDR2 is YNFKEQ in the germline V gene. The V end was cut by 0 bases, the J end by 0 bases, with 12 bases between. The CDR3: CASSQDDSSSSYNEQFF. The CDR3 nucleotides read TGTGCCAGCAGCCAAGATGACTCTTCGAGCTCCTACAATGAGCAGTTCTTC.

This clonotype was counted many times. This chain joins TRBV5-1 and TRBJ2-7; 14 bases match TRBD2. Trimming at V came to 4 bases and at J to 0 bases, leaving 6 bases not matched to a gene. Germline assignment: CDR1 SGHRS and CDR2 YFSETQ. The length of the CDR3 is 17 residues. This chain's CDR3 is CASSTGTSGGSSYEQYF. In nucleotides, the CDR3 is TGCGCCAGCAGCACCGGGACTAGCGGGGGTAGCTCCTACGAGCAGTACTTC.

This clonotype was counted at least ten times. The V call is TRBV5-1, the J call TRBJ2-1; 9 nucleotides agree with TRBD1. CDR1 SGHRS and CDR2 YFSETQ come from the germline V gene. The CDR3 runs to 16 residues. V shed 0 bases, J shed 8 bases, and the junction held 9 bases outside the gene matches. This CDR3 is CASSLGDRVFAHEQFF. CDR3 nucleotides: TGCGCCAGCAGCTTGGGGGACAGGGTTTTCGCCCATGAGCAGTTCTTC.

This clonotype was counted ten times or more. This chain connects TRBV30 to TRBJ2-3; no reliable D call. The ends were cut back, 4 bases at V and 7 bases at J, with 9 bases in the middle. Germline lookup yields CDR1 GTSNPN and CDR2 SVGIG (reference sequence). The CDR3 consists of 11 residues. In nucleotides, the CDR3 is TGTGCCTGGACCTTAGCAAATACGCAGTATTTT. As protein: CAWTLANTQYF.

In its sample, this clonotype was seen a few times. This chain connects TRBV6-1 to TRBJ1-5, with D maybe TRBD1 (6 bases). The CDR3 length is 15 residues. V dropped 6 bases and J dropped 6 bases, with 18 bases sitting between them. The germline V gene has CDR1 MNHNS and CDR2 SASEGT. This chain's CDR3 is CASSPTGTRGQPQHF. The DNA for the CDR3 is TGTGCCAGCAGCCCTACAGGGACCCGCGGTCAGCCCCAGCATTTT.

This clonotype was seen ten or more times. The V gene is TRBV24-1, the J gene TRBJ1-1; 11 nucleotides align to TRBD1. This CDR3 has 15 residues. Germline CDR1 is KGHDR and CDR2 is SFDVKD. V gave up 4 bases and J gave up 3 bases; unmatched junction bases: 3. The DNA of the CDR3 is TGTGCCACCAGTGACCCGGGACAGGGGGACACTGAAGCTTTCTTT. Amino acid sequence: CATSDPGQGDTEAFF.

This clonotype was recorded at least ten times. The gene calls are TRBV19 and TRBJ1-4, with TRBD1 matching over 7 bases. This CDR3 has 15 amino acids. Germline CDR1 is LNHDA and CDR2 is SQIVND (reference sequence). V was clipped by 5 bases and J by 4 bases; unmatched bases: 7. The CDR3 protein is CASSVGQIFNEKLFF. Written as DNA, the CDR3 is TGTGCCAGTAGTGTGGGACAGATATTTAATGAAAAACTGTTTTTT. Full variable domain (missing parts from reference TRBV19 and TRBJ1-4): DGGITQSPKYLFRKEGQNVTLSCEQNLNHDAMYWYRQDPGQGLRLIYYSQIVNDFQKGDIAEGYSVSREKKESFPLTVTSAQKNPTAFYLCASSVGQIFNEKLFFGSGTQLSVL.

This clonotype was found many times. The V gene is TRBV2, the J gene TRBJ2-3, with 7 positions matching TRBD1. J lost 2 bases, V lost 7 bases, and 6 bases had no gene match. The CDR3 runs to 14 residues. Germline V CDR1 and CDR2: SNHLY, FYNNEI. The CDR3 spells CASKRGQNTDTQYF. The CDR3 DNA is TGTGCCAGCAAGAGGGGACAGAACACAGATACGCAGTATTTT.

On this clonotype itself: Germline is not matched at one junction end, which may reflect a read error. The chain couples TRBV14 to TRBJ2-5, with TRBD1 matching 8 bases. The CDR3 totals 14 residues. Germline V lookup: CDR1 SGHDN, CDR2 FVKESK. This CDR3 is CASSQDRGRETRYF. CDR3 in DNA: TGTGCCAGCAGCCAAGACAGGGGGCGAGAGACCCGGTACTTC.

This clonotype was counted ten times or more. The gene calls are TRBV11-2 and TRBJ2-1; a possible D gene is TRBD1 (6 bases). Germline CDR1 reads SGHAT; CDR2 reads FQNNGV. This CDR3 comprises 16 residues. The V and J ends lost 1 base and 1 base respectively, with 11 bases between them. The CDR3 DNA sequence: TGTGCCAGCAGCTTAGGGGGACACTATTCCTACAATGAGCAGTTCTTC. Its translation: CASSLGGHYSYNEQFF.